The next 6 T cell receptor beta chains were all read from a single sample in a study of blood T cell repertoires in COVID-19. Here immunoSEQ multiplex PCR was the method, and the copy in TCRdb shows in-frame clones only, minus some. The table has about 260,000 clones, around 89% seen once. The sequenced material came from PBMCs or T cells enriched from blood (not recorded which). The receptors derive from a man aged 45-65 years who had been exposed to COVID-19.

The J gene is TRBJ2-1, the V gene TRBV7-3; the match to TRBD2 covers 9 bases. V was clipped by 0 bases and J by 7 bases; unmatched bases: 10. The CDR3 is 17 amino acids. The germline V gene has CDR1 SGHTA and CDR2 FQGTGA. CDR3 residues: CASSLTMIAGEVNEQFF. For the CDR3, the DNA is TGTGCCAGCAGCTTAACGATGATAGCGGGAGAGGTGAATGAGCAGTTCTTC.

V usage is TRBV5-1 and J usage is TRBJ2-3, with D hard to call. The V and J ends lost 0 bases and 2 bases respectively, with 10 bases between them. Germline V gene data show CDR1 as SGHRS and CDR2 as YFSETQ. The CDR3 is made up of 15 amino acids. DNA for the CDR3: TGCGCCAGCAGCTTGGGCCCAGTGGTCACAGATACGCAGTATTTT. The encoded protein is CASSLGPVVTDTQYF.

CDR3 protein: CASSLDYQETQYF. CDR3 DNA: TGTGCCAGCAGCTTAGACTACCAAGAGACCCAGTACTTC. The chain employs TRBV7-8 and TRBJ2-5, with D unclear. Germline CDR1 is SGHVS and CDR2 is FQNEAQ. V was trimmed by 1 base and J by 0 bases, leaving 3 bases between them. The CDR3 runs to 13 residues.

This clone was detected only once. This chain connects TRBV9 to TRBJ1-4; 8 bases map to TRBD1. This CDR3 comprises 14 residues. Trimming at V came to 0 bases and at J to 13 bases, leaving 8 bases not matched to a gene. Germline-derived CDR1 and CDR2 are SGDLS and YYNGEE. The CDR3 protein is CASSVAATGDRLFF. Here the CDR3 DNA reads TGTGCCAGCAGCGTAGCTGCGACAGGGGACAGACTGTTTTTT.

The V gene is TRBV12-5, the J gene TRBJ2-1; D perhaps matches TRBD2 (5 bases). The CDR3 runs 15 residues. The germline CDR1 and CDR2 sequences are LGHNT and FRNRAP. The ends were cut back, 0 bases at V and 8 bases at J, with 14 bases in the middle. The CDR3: CASGLVLTGNDEQFF. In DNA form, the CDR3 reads TGTGCTAGTGGTTTGGTACTTACCGGGAATGATGAGCAGTTCTTC.

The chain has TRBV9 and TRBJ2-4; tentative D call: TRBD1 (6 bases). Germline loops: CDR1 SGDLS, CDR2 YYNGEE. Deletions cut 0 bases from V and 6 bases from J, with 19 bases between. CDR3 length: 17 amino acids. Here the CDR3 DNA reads TGTGCCAGCAGCGTAGAGCCAGGGGTGATAGTGGGAAACATTCAGTACTTC. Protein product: CASSVEPGVIVGNIQYF.